Each of the 13 T cell receptor beta chains below was sequenced from the same sample in a study of T-cell reconstitution after alpha-beta-depleted transplantation in children (dated by TCRdb to about 2016). In light of the paper, this sample's treatment or condition label describes: allogeneic hematopoietic cell transplantation with graft depleted of TCRalphabeta T cells and CD19 B cells. Libraries were made using PCR. Data came from an Illumina HiSeq 2500. To normalize quantification of the TCRbeta repertoire, the TCR libraries were built with molecular barcoding that relied on unique molecular identifiers. The public reads were run again by TCRdb, first through fastp at Q25 and then through MiXCR, and only productive beta chains were kept. Every distinct CDR3 protein forms one entry, paired with its most common genes and DNA. For this sample the table gives about 140,000 distinct CDR3 sequences, of which 8% to 10% were detected only once. Of the sample, less than 20% is held by the ten largest clones.

Sequenced material: PBMCs, mostly from graft donor cells, taken 180 days after TCRalphabeta/CD19-depleted stem cell transplant. The source is a female patient under 10 years old who had a stem cell transplant for congenital amegakaryocytic thrombocytopenia, so the T cells may come from the graft donor.

This chain links TRBV19 with TRBJ2-1, with D perhaps TRBD2 (6 bases). Germline CDR1 LNHDA, CDR2 SQIVND (reference sequence). V dropped 3 bases and J dropped 0 bases, with 12 bases sitting between them. The CDR3 covers 16 residues. The CDR3 loop is CASSILGSGSYNEQFF. The CDR3 nucleotides read TGTGCCAGTAGTATCTTGGGTAGCGGCTCCTACAATGAGCAGTTCTTC.

The chain has TRBV18 and TRBJ1-5; D remains unclear. V lost 3 bases to trimming and J lost 3 bases, with 6 bases between them. The CDR3 is 13 residues long. Looked up from germline, CDR1 is KGHSH and CDR2 is LQKENI. The CDR3 nucleotides read TGTGCCAGCTCACCTGGGAACAATCAGCCCCAGCATTTT. Translating it yields CASSPGNNQPQHF. The variable domain in full, with the rest retrieved from reference TRBV18 and TRBJ1-5, is NAGVMQNPRHLVRRRGQEARLRCSPMKGHSHVYWYRQLPEEGLKFMVYLQKENIIDESGMPKERFSAEFPKEGPSILRIQQVVRGDSAAYFCASSPGNNQPQHFGDGTRLSIL.

This clonotype showed up just a few times. The V call is TRBV30, the J call TRBJ2-1, with TRBD2 matching over 7 bases. After removal of 0 bases from V and 9 bases from J, the junction contained 5 bases not matched to a gene. The CDR3 totals 13 residues. CDR1 GTSNPN and CDR2 SVGIG come from the germline V gene (reference sequence). The CDR3 region has the DNA TGTGCCTGGAGTGTAGGCGGGGGACTTGAGCAGTTCTTC. Residues: CAWSVGGGLEQFF.

The table lists this clonotype with many counts. J is TRBJ2-2 and V is TRBV15, with TRBD2 matching over 8 bases. CDR3 length: 17 residues. Trimming at V came to 0 bases and at J to 1 base, leaving 4 bases not matched to a gene. Germline V lookup: CDR1 LNHNV, CDR2 YYDKDF (reference sequence). CDR3 in amino acids: CATSRDLTSGNTGELFF. CDR3 DNA sequence: TGTGCCACCAGCAGAGATCTAACTAGCGGGAACACCGGGGAGCTGTTTTTT. Full variable domain (outside the CDR3, taken from reference TRBV15 and TRBJ2-2): DAMVIQNPRYQVTQFGKPVTLSCSQTLNHNVMYWYQQKSSQAPKLLFHYYDKDFNNEADTPDNFQSRRPNTSFCFLDIRSPGLGDTAMYLCATSRDLTSGNTGELFFGEGSRLTVL.

The chain couples TRBV28 to TRBJ2-3; D assignment may be TRBD1 or TRBD2 (5 bases each). The CDR3 spans 15 residues. Trimming removed 5 bases at V and 2 bases at J, with 14 bases between. Germline V gene sequence: CDR1 MDHEN, CDR2 SYDVKM. The CDR3 DNA reads TGTGCCAGCAGTCTAAAAGGGACCCTCACAGATACGCAGTATTTT. This encodes CASSLKGTLTDTQYF.

The V and J genes are TRBV27 and TRBJ1-6; D may be TRBD1 (5 bases). V was clipped by 5 bases and J by 8 bases, with 10 bases between them. The CDR3 has 13 residues. CDR1 and CDR2 (germline): MNHEY, SMNVEV (reference sequence). CDR3 residues: CASSPRGDSPLHF. The CDR3, as DNA: TGTGCCAGCAGTCCCCGGGGGGATTCACCCCTCCACTTT.

This clonotype was seen at least ten times. The rearrangement uses TRBV7-6 and TRBJ2-2; D possibly matches TRBD1 or TRBD2 (6 bases each). CDR1 SGHVS and CDR2 FNYEAQ come from the germline V gene. V lost 5 bases and J lost 5, with 15 bases in between. The CDR3 loop spans 15 amino acids. CDR3 nucleotide sequence: TGTGCCAGCAGCCGCAGGTGGAGGGGGACCGGGGAGCTGTTTTTT. Translated: CASSRRWRGTGELFF.

This clonotype has at least ten counts. The V gene is TRBV5-1, the J gene TRBJ1-1, with D perhaps matching TRBD1 (6 bases). Germline values: CDR1 SGHRS, CDR2 YFSETQ. Trimming pared 3 bases from V and 2 bases from J, leaving 11 bases between. CDR3 length: 14 amino acids. CDR3 in DNA: TGCGCCAGCAGCTCTCAGGGGTCAAACACTGAAGCTTTCTTT. Translated, it gives CASSSQGSNTEAFF.

This clonotype was recorded many times. This chain links TRBV5-1 with TRBJ1-4; TRBD1 matches at 8 bases. The V and J ends lost 0 bases and 0 bases, in that order; junction bases with no gene match: 13. This CDR3 is built from 20 residues. The germline V gene has CDR1 SGHRS and CDR2 YFSETQ. The CDR3 sequence: CASSLAFRTGSFATNEKLFF. Written as DNA, the CDR3 is TGCGCCAGCAGCTTGGCCTTTAGGACAGGGTCGTTCGCAACTAATGAAAAACTGTTTTTT.

In this sample, this clonotype turned up a few times. The rearrangement joins TRBV20-1 to TRBJ2-3; the D is unclear. The CDR3 totals 18 residues. Germline V gene data show CDR1 as DFQATT and CDR2 as SNEGSKA (reference sequence). Trimming removed 3 bases from V and 4 bases from J, with 26 bases in between. The DNA of the CDR3 is TGCAGTGCTAGCAGCCACGCCGCTACGGCCCTTCGACCAGATACGCAGTATTTT. Its protein is CSASSHAATALRPDTQYF.

In this sample, this clonotype turned up many times. The CDR3 bases are TGCAGTGCTAGTACATACAGGTTGATGGATACGCAGTATTTT. It is translated as CSASTYRLMDTQYF. This rearrangement joins TRBV20-1 to TRBJ2-3, with D possibly being TRBD1 (5 bases). CDR1 DFQATT and CDR2 SNEGSKA come from the germline V gene (reference sequence). The V end lost 3 bases, the J end lost 6 bases, and 16 bases lay between the germline ends. The CDR3 runs to 14 residues.

This clonotype was seen only once. A much larger clone sits a single nucleotide away, making a read error possible. The rearrangement links TRBV4-2 to TRBJ2-2; no firm D call. The length of the CDR3 is 13 residues. Germline assignment: CDR1 LGHNA and CDR2 YNFKEQ. V shed 4 bases and J shed 6 bases, with 9 bases lying between them. DNA of the CDR3: TGTGCCAGCAGCCCTCATGGGGCCGGGGAGCTGTTTTTT. Amino acid sequence: CASSPHGAGELFF.

The sample holds many counts of this clonotype. The chain employs TRBV18 and TRBJ2-1; D remains ambiguous. This CDR3 region has 11 residues. Between the trimmed V and J ends, which lost 6 bases and 3 bases, there was a span of 3 bases. Looked up from germline, CDR1 is KGHSH and CDR2 is LQKENI. The CDR3 DNA reads as TGTGCCAGCTCCCACTACAATGAGCAGTTCTTC. Amino acids: CASSHYNEQFF.